This T cell receptor (beta chain) was identified during a study of T cell responses to AZD1222 COVID-19 vaccine. V was pared by 8 bases and J by 1 base, with 15 bases between. The germline V gene encodes CDR1 ENHRY and CDR2 SYGVKD. The CDR3 length is 15 residues. Clones were sequenced by immunoSEQ multiplex PCR, and TCRdb holds only the in-frame ones, with some missing. The table records 150,000 to 200,000 clones, about 91% of them present only once. The sample here was peripheral blood, taken 28 days after the second AZD1222 dose. The chain couples TRBV10-3 to TRBJ2-1; a possible D gene is TRBD1 (6 bases). The sequence was obtained from an adult who received the AZD1222 COVID-19 vaccine. The CDR3 protein is CAIEASGESYNEQFF. CDR3 nucleotides: TGTGCCATCGAGGCATCAGGGGAGTCCTACAATGAGCAGTTCTTC.